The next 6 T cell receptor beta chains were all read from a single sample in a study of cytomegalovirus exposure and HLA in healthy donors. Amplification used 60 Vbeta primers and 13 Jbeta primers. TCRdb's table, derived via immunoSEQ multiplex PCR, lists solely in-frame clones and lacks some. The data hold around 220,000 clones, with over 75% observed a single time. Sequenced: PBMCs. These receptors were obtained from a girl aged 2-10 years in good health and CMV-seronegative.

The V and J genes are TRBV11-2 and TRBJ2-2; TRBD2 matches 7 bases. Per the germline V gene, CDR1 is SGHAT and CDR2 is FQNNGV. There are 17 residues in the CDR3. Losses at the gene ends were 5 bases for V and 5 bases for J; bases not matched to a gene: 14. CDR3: CASSDHWGGGKTGELFF. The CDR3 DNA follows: TGTGCCAGCAGCGATCATTGGGGCGGGGGAAAAACCGGGGAGCTGTTTTTT.

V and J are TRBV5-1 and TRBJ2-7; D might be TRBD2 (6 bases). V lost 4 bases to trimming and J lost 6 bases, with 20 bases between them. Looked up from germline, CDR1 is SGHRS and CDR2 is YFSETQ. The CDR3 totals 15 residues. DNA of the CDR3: TGCGCCAGCAGCATCCCCGGGAGTCCGGTCGGCGAGCAGTACTTC. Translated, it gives CASSIPGSPVGEQYF.

CDR3 nucleotide sequence: TGCGCCAGCAGCTTGATCACAGGGGATGGCTACACCTTC. This codes for CASSLITGDGYTF. The chain recombines TRBV5-1 with TRBJ1-2; TRBD1 matches at 7 bases. V was pared by 1 base and J by 6 bases, with 3 bases of the junction left unmatched. The CDR3 has 13 amino acids. Germline assignment: CDR1 SGHRS and CDR2 YFSETQ.

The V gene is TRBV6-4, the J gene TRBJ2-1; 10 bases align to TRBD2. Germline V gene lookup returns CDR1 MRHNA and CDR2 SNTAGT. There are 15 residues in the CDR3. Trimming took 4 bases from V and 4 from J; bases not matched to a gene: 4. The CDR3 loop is CASSVAGGGYNEQFF. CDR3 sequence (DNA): TGTGCCAGCAGTGTAGCGGGAGGTGGGTACAATGAGCAGTTCTTC.

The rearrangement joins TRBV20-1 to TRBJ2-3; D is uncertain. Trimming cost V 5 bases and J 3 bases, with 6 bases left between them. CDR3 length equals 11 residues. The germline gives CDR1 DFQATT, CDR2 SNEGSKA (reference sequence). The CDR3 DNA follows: TGCAGTGCTCTTACAACAGATACGCAGTATTTT. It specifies CSALTTDTQYF.

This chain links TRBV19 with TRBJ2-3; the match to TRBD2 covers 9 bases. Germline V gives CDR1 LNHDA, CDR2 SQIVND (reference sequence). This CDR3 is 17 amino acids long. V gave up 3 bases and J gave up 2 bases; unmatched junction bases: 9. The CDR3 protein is CASSISGLALLTDTQYF. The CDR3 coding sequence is TGTGCCAGTAGTATTTCGGGACTAGCTCTACTCACAGATACGCAGTATTTT.